A single T cell receptor (beta chain) is shown here with its context. The V gene's germline CDR1 is SGDLS and CDR2 YYNGEE. V gave up 5 bases and J gave up 0 bases, with 9 bases separating them. This CDR3 spans 14 amino acids. This sample stems from a study of CD8 T cells in Susac syndrome. With random hexamers, reverse transcription was performed on about 0.5 to 1 ug of RNA. TCRdb processed the immunoSEQ multiplex PCR reads anew with MiXCR; each CDR3 protein has one entry. The table records roughly 80,000 distinct CDR3 sequences, just under 95% of them present only once. The source is a human donor in good health. The sample comprised CD8+ T cells from PBMCs. The chain uses TRBV9 and TRBJ1-5; D call uncertain. The CDR3 loop is CASSTFSSNQPQHF. CDR3 sequence (DNA): TGTGCCAGCAGTACATTCTCTAGCAATCAGCCCCAGCATTTT.